Reported below is one TCR beta chain. Its recognized antigen is unknown. Qualities for individual bases were not recorded, and no much larger clone is one base off. The data were taken from a study of shared clonotypes between healthy human individuals (dated by TCRdb to about 2020). About the study as a whole: A couple of women and three men aged 18 to 49 years were included in the cohort. For each donor, CD4 naive and CD4 memory were each run on three plates, CD8 naive on two plates, and CD8 memory on one plate. The study deeply sequenced blood TCR repertoires of about 5 healthy adults to estimate repertoire size and the extent of clonotype sharing between individuals. To increase sequencing depth and limit assay-specific biases, TCR repertoire library preparation and sequencing were carried out by different laboratories using diverse techniques. Between about 0.9 and 8.9 billion PBMCs per donor were obtained by leukapheresis. Results the study describes overall, beyond this receptor: Sampling was restricted to blood, and TCR repertoires in tissue are likely to differ from TCR repertoires in blood. Compared with non-shared clonotypes, the clonotypes found in all four sorted-subset donors had higher generation probabilities. Pairwise subsampling indicated that sequencing depth was expected to affect the degree of clonotype sharing among donors. About 4.5% of naive CD4, 3% to 3.5% of naive CD8, about 2.4% of memory CD4, and around 0.42% of memory CD8 clonotypes were shared across several donors. Because the study included only a small number of donors, the genetic and exposure-history diversity represented was limited. Even with the large sequencing depth, rarefaction of the sorted-subset datasets indicated that sequencing was incomplete. Larger estimated clonotype richness was generally found for naive subsets than for memory subsets.

The donors were healthy, HIV-negative adults with no recently reported acute infections or vaccinations. Only Caucasian adults living in Nashville, Tennessee, USA were represented among the donors. CD4+ T cells were enriched through magnetic negative selection, after which naive cells were positively selected on CD45RA and the remaining negative fraction served as the memory subset. Blood was collected by leukapheresis, and PBMCs were isolated by Ficoll-Histopaque density gradient centrifugation and then cryopreserved in liquid nitrogen vapor phase. Purity and quantity of every magnetically sorted T cell population were checked by analytical flow cytometry. Each sorted fraction had its genomic DNA isolated and then quantified by UV absorbance on a Nanodrop 2000c. From its cysteine to its phenylalanine, the CDR3 spans 13 amino acids. Only the CDR3 part of the read is kept: 39 bases, read in frame from the first base. The germline V gene gives CDR1 as SGHVS and CDR2 as FQNEAQ. V gives up 5 bases and J gives up 4 bases, and the segment between their germline ends measures 11 bases.

Using the deep immunoSEQ assay, TCR CDR3 regions were amplified from genomic DNA by multiplex PCR. Extracted genomic DNA from each cell subset was spread evenly across all wells of several immunoSEQ 96-well plates, with each plate serving as a replicate. For sorted subsets, each replicate PCR was loaded with roughly 0.2 ug genomic DNA, equivalent to 30,000 or so T cell genomes. The purified libraries were quantified using a Qubit 3.0 fluorometer, sized with a Bioanalyzer 2100, and then quantified again using the KAPA Library Quantification kit. Every immunoSEQ 96-well plate was sequenced on a dedicated single-read 150-cycle Illumina NextSeq 550 flow cell. On the authors' methods: Because only junctional sequences without quality scores were contained in the immunoSEQ output, filtering matching that applied to full-length reads could not be performed. Sequences were annotated with PyIR, a Python wrapper for IgBLAST v1.9, and V/J genes and CDR3 were assigned using IMGT germline references. Any read was removed if the V/J assignment was weak (E-value above 1e-6), the CDR3 was missing, or the read contained stop codons, out-of-frame junctions, or ambiguous translated residues. V3J clonotypes were defined by identical inferred V gene, J gene, and CDR3 amino acid sequence. Percentage overlap between repertoires was calculated by dividing the number of shared unique clonotypes by the size of the smaller repertoire. RTK rarefaction, the Chao1 estimator, and Recon v2.1 estimates of unobserved clonotypes were used to assess repertoire richness. For all TCRbeta clonotypes obtained by the gDNA method from several donors, generation probabilities were computed with OLGA. TCRdb took this table from immuneACCESS and kept in-frame rearrangements with V and J called. Such tables lack part of the clones; where checked against another copy, unresolved V genes explain under half of the gap, and the rest is unexplained. V, J and clone size are taken as reported in that table, and D and trimming were inferred from the DNA itself. The sample records roughly 2.2 million clones, 92% of which are singletons. The ten largest clones take up approximately 0.41% of the sample.

The chain links TRBV7-8 with TRBJ1-2, with the D gene not confidently named. This TCR was sampled from a man between 18 and 35 years old in good health. Some clones in this sample may be carry-over from other donors' samples. The sample consisted of naive CD4+ T cells from PBMCs. The cell subset or site label, read with the paper, signifies: CD45RA+ positively selected. DNA sequence: TGTGCCAGCAGCCAAACTGGAAGCTATGGCTACACCTTC. Translation gives CASSQTGSYGYTF.